Listed here are 2 T cell receptor beta chains from one sample, sequenced in a study of CD8 T cells in ankylosing spondylitis. Findings of the study overall: Within ankylosing spondylitis blood, a TCR beta motif made up of eight or nine highly homologous variants appeared to be characteristic.

Each CDR3 protein gets one entry after TCRdb re-called the 5' RACE reads with MiXCR. This sample has just under 550,000 distinct CDR3 sequences, with approximately 12% found just once. For these receptors, no antigen is known. The material sequenced was blood, either unsorted or a sorted T cell fraction (not recorded which). All receptors derive from a male donor with ankylosing spondylitis.

The chain links TRBV19 to TRBJ2-7; tentative D call: TRBD1 (5 bases). The V gene's germline CDR1 is LNHDA and CDR2 SQIVND (reference sequence). With 3 bases removed from V and 4 bases from J, the gap between germline ends came to 10 bases. CDR3 length: 13 amino acids. The CDR3 here is CASSISRQYEQYF. DNA of the CDR3: TGTGCCAGTAGTATCTCGCGACAGTACGAGCAGTACTTC.

This rearrangement joins TRBV7-8 to TRBJ1-5, with D hard to call. The germline CDR1 and CDR2 sequences are SGHVS and FQNEAQ. This CDR3 has 14 residues. V was shortened by 1 base and J by 7 bases, with 11 bases between the two germline ends. The CDR3 sequence is CASSLGRPGQPQHF. For the CDR3, the DNA is TGTGCCAGCAGCTTAGGCAGGCCGGGGCAGCCCCAGCATTTT.